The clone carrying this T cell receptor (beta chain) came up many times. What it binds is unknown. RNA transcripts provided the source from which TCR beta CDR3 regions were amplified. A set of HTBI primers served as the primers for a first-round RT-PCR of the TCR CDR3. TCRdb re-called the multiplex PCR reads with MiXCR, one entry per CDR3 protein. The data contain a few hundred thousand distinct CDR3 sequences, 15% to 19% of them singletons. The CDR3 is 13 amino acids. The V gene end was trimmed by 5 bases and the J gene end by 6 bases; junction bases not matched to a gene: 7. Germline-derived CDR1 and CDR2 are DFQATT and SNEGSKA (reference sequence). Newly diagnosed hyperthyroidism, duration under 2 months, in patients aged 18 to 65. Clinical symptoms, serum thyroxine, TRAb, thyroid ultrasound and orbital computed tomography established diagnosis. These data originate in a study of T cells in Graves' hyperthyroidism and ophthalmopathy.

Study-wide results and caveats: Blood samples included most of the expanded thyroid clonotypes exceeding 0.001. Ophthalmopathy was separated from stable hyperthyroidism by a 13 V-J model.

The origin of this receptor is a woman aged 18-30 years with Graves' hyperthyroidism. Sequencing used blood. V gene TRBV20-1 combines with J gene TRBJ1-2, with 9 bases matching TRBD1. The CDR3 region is CSAWTGERHGYTF. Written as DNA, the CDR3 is TGCAGTGCTTGGACAGGGGAAAGACATGGCTACACCTTC.